The entry below gives a single T cell receptor beta chain sequence along with its context. This clone was seen many times. There is no known antigen for this receptor. Base qualities are not recorded, but no much larger clone differs from it by a single base. The record originates from a study of metastatic and nonmetastatic thyroid tumors (dated by TCRdb to the early 2020s). For the study in its entirety: Repertoires from peripheral blood and from tumor or nodule tissue samples of malignant and benign thyroid patients were compared.

Overall study outcomes, separate from this receptor: In both blood and tumor samples, malignant tumors were reported to have significantly higher TCR beta diversity than benign nodules.

The library came from PCR. Sequenced using an Illumina HiSeq 4000. High-throughput sequencing was used to profile the TCR beta-chain CDR3 region of each patient. The study's own analysis went as follows. The researchers built a classifier to tell apart papillary thyroid cancer patients with distant metastasis, based on CDR3 differences among clinicopathological groups. To measure repertoire diversity the researchers used the Shannon index, while the Morisita-Horn index served to gauge how similar the tumor and blood repertoires were. Clones were called with MiXCR by TCRdb after fastp trimmed the public reads at Q25, and only in-frame beta chains were retained. TCRdb, rather than the study authors, made the V and J calls. Within this sample are 15,000 to 17,000 clones, with 23% of them counted one time only. Together, the top ten hold 12% of the sample. No patient had received any treatment before thyroid surgery. Using T-cell receptor beta sequencing, the study looked back at clinical samples from patients collected from about 2011 to 2018.

CDR1 ENHRY and CDR2 SYGVKD are derived from the germline V gene. After removal of 2 bases from V and 0 bases from J, the junction retains 2 bases not matched to a gene. The cysteine opens and the phenylalanine closes a CDR3 of 16 amino acids. Kept here is only the CDR3 DNA, which spans 48 bases and is read in frame from base 1. The sample comprised tumor tissue. The chain uses TRBV10-3 and TRBJ2-1; 9 bases in the junction line up with TRBD2. The clonotype comes from a female donor with papillary thyroid cancer or a benign thyroid nodule (not recorded which). Some clones in this sample may be carry-over from other donors' samples. CDR3 protein: CAISEVSGSSYNEQFF. The bases are TGTGCCATCAGTGAGGTTAGCGGGAGCTCCTACAATGAGCAGTTCTTC.